These 22 T cell receptor beta chains originate from one sample sequenced in a study of blood T cell repertoires in COVID-19 (TCRdb year 2020). Library preparation used the immunoSEQ multiplex PCR assay. TCRdb obtained this table from immuneACCESS and retained in-frame rearrangements with V and J assigned. These tables miss some clones; where compared with another copy, unresolved V genes account for less than half of the shortfall, and the remainder is unexplained. Present in this sample are 250,000 to 350,000 clones, around 90% of which were seen just once. The ten largest clones capture roughly 6% of the sample. Input material: peripheral blood. These TCRs come from a woman between 45 and 60 years old with COVID-19, enrolled during active disease.

The chain combines TRBV19 with TRBJ2-2; 12 positions agree with TRBD2. Losses at the gene ends were 5 bases for V and 2 bases for J; bases not matched to a gene: 6. Germline-derived CDR1 and CDR2 are LNHDA and SQIVND (reference sequence). The CDR3 contains 17 residues. CDR3 nucleotides: TGTGCCAGTAGTCTCCTAGGACTAGCGGGAAACACCGGGGAGCTGTTTTTT. Residues: CASSLLGLAGNTGELFF.

The gene calls are TRBV6-5 and TRBJ2-7, with 7 bases that match TRBD1. CDR3 length equals 13 residues. The germline CDR1 and CDR2 sequences are MNHEY and SVGAGI. V trimming: 6 bases; J trimming: 6 bases; junction bases outside the gene matches: 8. This CDR3 reads CASRPTGDREQYF. CDR3 DNA sequence: TGTGCCAGCAGGCCCACAGGGGACCGCGAGCAGTACTTC.

V is TRBV7-9 and J is TRBJ2-7; tentative D call: TRBD2 (5 bases). The CDR3 loop spans 17 amino acids. Germline-derived CDR1 and CDR2 are SEHNR and FQNEAQ (reference sequence). V lost 1 base and J lost 3, with 19 bases in between. This CDR3 is CASSLVPPGVQNYEQYF. CDR3 nucleotide sequence: TGTGCCAGCAGCTTAGTACCCCCCGGGGTACAAAACTACGAGCAGTACTTC.

The chain joins TRBV24-1 to TRBJ2-1; weak D call: TRBD1 (6 bases). CDR3 size: 16 residues. Germline assignment: CDR1 KGHDR and CDR2 SFDVKD. The V end was cut by 3 bases, the J end by 3 bases, with 14 bases between. The CDR3 is CATSDNTLGHYNEQFF. As DNA, the CDR3 is TGTGCCACCAGTGATAACACCTTGGGACACTACAATGAGCAGTTCTTC.

The chain employs TRBV6-1 and TRBJ1-3, with D possibly TRBD1 on 5 matching bases. Trimming shortened V by 0 bases and J by 2 bases, and 8 bases separated the two germline ends. The germline gives CDR1 MNHNS, CDR2 SASEGT. The CDR3 is made up of 15 amino acids. The CDR3 loop reads CASSEAAGPGNTIYF. CDR3 bases: TGTGCCAGCAGTGAAGCGGCAGGGCCTGGAAACACCATATATTTT.

In this sample, this clone turned up once. This rearrangement joins TRBV21-1 to TRBJ2-1; the table's D call, TRBD2, has no DNA check behind it. TRBV21-1 is recorded as a pseudogene. This CDR3 comprises 19 residues. CDR3 coding DNA: TGTGCCAGCAGCCCCCCCAGGGTGGGGGACTCCGCCTCCTACAATGAGCAGTTCTTC. Protein sequence: CASSPPRVGDSASYNEQFF.

The chain carries TRBV6-6 and TRBJ2-1; possible D gene TRBD2, 7 bases. V was shortened by 8 bases and J by 5 bases, with 19 bases between the two germline ends. The CDR3 consists of 15 residues. The germline V gene encodes CDR1 MNHNY and CDR2 SVGAGI (reference sequence). The CDR3 loop is CASFVGGGKNNEQFF. CDR3 in DNA: TGTGCCAGCTTTGTGGGCGGGGGCAAGAACAATGAGCAGTTCTTC.

This chain connects TRBV9 to TRBJ1-6, with D tentatively TRBD1 (5 bases). The germline V gene encodes CDR1 SGDLS and CDR2 YYNGEE. The CDR3 is 16 residues long. V lost 0 bases and J lost 12, with 19 bases in between. The CDR3 is CASSVGLGAAREPLHF. CDR3 DNA sequence: TGTGCCAGCAGCGTAGGTCTAGGGGCCGCCCGAGAACCCCTCCACTTT. Using reference TRBV9 and TRBJ1-6 for the parts outside the CDR3, the full variable domain is DSGVTQTPKHLITATGQRVTLRCSPRSGDLSVYWYQQSLDQGLQFLIQYYNGEERAKGNILERFSAQQFPDLHSELNLSSLELGDSALYFCASSVGLGAAREPLHFGNGTRLTVT.

This chain joins TRBV6-5 and TRBJ1-3; D is ambiguous. This CDR3 spans 14 amino acids. Germline-derived CDR1 and CDR2 are MNHEY and SVGAGI. V lost 6 bases to trimming and J lost 0 bases, with 9 bases between them. The chain's CDR3 is CASRREHSGNTIYF. CDR3 in DNA: TGTGCCAGCAGACGGGAACACTCTGGAAACACCATATATTTT.

This chain links TRBV7-6 with TRBJ2-2; 7 nucleotides match TRBD2. The CDR3 contains 16 residues. The germline V gene has CDR1 SGHVS and CDR2 FNYEAQ. V was clipped by 4 bases and J by 6 bases; unmatched bases: 11. Written as DNA, the CDR3 is TGTGCCAGCAGCTGGAATCTGGGAGGGCCCGCCGGGGAGCTGTTTTTT. This sequence encodes CASSWNLGGPAGELFF. Looking up the rest from reference TRBV7-6 and TRBJ2-2 gives the full variable domain: GAGVSQSPRYKVTKRGQDVALRCDPISGHVSLYWYRQALGQGPEFLTYFNYEAQQDKSGLPNDRFSAERPEGSISTLTIQRTEQRDSAMYRCASSWNLGGPAGELFFGEGSRLTVL.

The chain couples TRBV9 to TRBJ2-2; 7 nucleotides line up with TRBD1. The V gene's germline CDR1 is SGDLS and CDR2 YYNGEE. Trimming removed 3 bases from V and 4 bases from J; junction bases left unmatched: 0. The CDR3 consists of 13 residues. As DNA, the CDR3 is TGTGCCAGCAGCGCAGGGGGCACCGGGGAGCTGTTTTTT. It is translated as CASSAGGTGELFF.

The rearrangement links TRBV15 to TRBJ2-5; 8 bases map to TRBD2. Per the germline V gene, CDR1 is LNHNV and CDR2 is YYDKDF (reference sequence). CDR3 length: 17 residues. With V trimmed by 4 bases and J by 5 bases, 15 bases remained unmatched. CDR3 DNA: TGTGCCACCAGCAAAACGCCCCCCAGGGCGGGGGGCGAGACCCAGTACTTC. Its protein is CATSKTPPRAGGETQYF.

The chain joins TRBV2 to TRBJ2-3; TRBD2 matches at 11 bases. V lost 6 bases to trimming and J lost 4 bases; unmatched junction nucleotides: 3. The CDR3 sequence is 14 residues long. Germline assignment: CDR1 SNHLY and CDR2 FYNNEI. CDR3 nucleotide sequence: TGTGCCAGCAGGGAACTAGCGGGGGCAGATACGCAGTATTTT. This encodes CASRELAGADTQYF.

The rearrangement links TRBV29-1 to TRBJ2-5, with 10 positions matching TRBD2. Per the germline V gene, CDR1 is SQVTM and CDR2 is ANQGSEA. The CDR3 spans 18 residues. V gave up 3 bases and J gave up 7 bases; unmatched junction bases: 20. The CDR3 coding sequence is TGCAGCGTTGATGACAGGCTGTTAGCGGGGGGCTCCCAGGGGACCCAGTACTTC. Amino acids: CSVDDRLLAGGSQGTQYF.

The gene calls are TRBV5-1 and TRBJ1-4, with 9 nucleotides matching TRBD1. Trimming cost V 0 bases and J 3 bases; bases outside gene matches: 0. Germline-derived CDR1 and CDR2 are SGHRS and YFSETQ. This CDR3 has 15 residues. CDR3 nucleotides: TGCGCCAGCAGCTTGGGGACAGGGGCTAATGAAAAACTGTTTTTT. Translated: CASSLGTGANEKLFF.

The chain employs TRBV3-1 (or the pseudogene TRBV3-2) and TRBJ2-2; 7 nucleotides agree with TRBD2. The V and J ends lost 6 bases and 14 bases, in that order; junction bases with no gene match: 12. The CDR3 consists of 13 residues. Germline lookup yields CDR1 LGHDT and CDR2 YNNKEL (reference sequence). This CDR3 reads CASRPGGSPELFF. The CDR3 DNA is TGTGCCAGCAGACCCGGCGGGAGCCCGGAACTGTTTTTT.

The chain employs TRBV10-3 and TRBJ2-3, with 9 bases identical to TRBD2. This CDR3 region has 15 residues. Germline values: CDR1 ENHRY, CDR2 SYGVKD. V shed 6 bases and J 2 bases; nucleotides not matched to a gene: 6. The CDR3 spells CAISEGLASTDTQYF. The CDR3 region has the DNA TGTGCCATCAGCGAGGGACTAGCTTCCACAGATACGCAGTATTTT.

V gene TRBV7-9 combines with J gene TRBJ2-1; TRBD1 aligns across 8 bases. CDR1 and CDR2 (germline): SEHNR, FQNEAQ (reference sequence). The V and J ends lost 5 bases and 4 bases, in that order; junction bases with no gene match: 7. The CDR3 runs 15 residues. Written as DNA, the CDR3 is TGTGCCAGCAGCGAGCCGGACAGGGTGTACAATGAGCAGTTCTTC. It translates to CASSEPDRVYNEQFF.

The genes are TRBV6-4 and TRBJ2-7, with 9 bases matching TRBD2. This CDR3 spans 19 amino acids. V trimming: 0 bases; J trimming: 7 bases; junction bases outside the gene matches: 19. From germline, CDR1 is MRHNA and CDR2 SNTAGT. In DNA, the CDR3 is TGTGCCAGCAGTGACTCGGCGCTCGCGGGAGGGGGTCCTACGTCGGAGCAGTACTTC. This gives the protein CASSDSALAGGGPTSEQYF.

This clone has more than one count but fewer than ten. This sequence joins TRBV9 and TRBJ1-2; weak D call: TRBD1 (5 bases). Trimming removed 2 bases from V and 6 bases from J, with 11 bases in between. The CDR3 has 13 amino acids. Germline assignment: CDR1 SGDLS and CDR2 YYNGEE. DNA for the CDR3: TGTGCCAGCAGCGTTGGCAGGGCGGATGGCTACACCTTC. Its protein product is CASSVGRADGYTF.

This chain uses TRBV10-2 with TRBJ1-1, with D maybe TRBD1 (6 bases). V shed 6 bases and J shed 1 base, with 6 bases lying between them. The CDR3 runs 12 residues. Germline CDR1 and CDR2: WSHSY and SAAADI. Here the CDR3 reads CASRDRNTEAFF. DNA of the CDR3: TGCGCCAGCAGGGACAGGAACACTGAAGCTTTCTTT.

The chain is built from TRBV11-2 and TRBJ2-1; D is uncertain. Per the germline V gene, CDR1 is SGHAT and CDR2 is FQNNGV. The CDR3 length is 20 residues. With 0 bases removed from V and 0 bases from J, the gap between germline ends came to 21 bases. CDR3 nucleotide sequence: TGTGCCAGCAGCTTAGATTCGGTAGCCAGCGCAAGGAGCTCCTACAATGAGCAGTTCTTC. Its protein product is CASSLDSVASARSSYNEQFF.